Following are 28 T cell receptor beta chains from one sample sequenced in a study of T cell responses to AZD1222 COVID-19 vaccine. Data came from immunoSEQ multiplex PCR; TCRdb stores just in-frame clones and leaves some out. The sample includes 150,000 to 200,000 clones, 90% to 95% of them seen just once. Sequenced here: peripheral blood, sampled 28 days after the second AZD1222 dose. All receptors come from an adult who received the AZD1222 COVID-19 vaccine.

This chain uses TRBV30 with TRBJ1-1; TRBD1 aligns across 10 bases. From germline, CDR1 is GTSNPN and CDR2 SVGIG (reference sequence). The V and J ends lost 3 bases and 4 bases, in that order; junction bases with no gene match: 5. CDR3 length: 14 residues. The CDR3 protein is CAWRGDRGSTEAFF. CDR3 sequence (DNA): TGTGCCTGGAGGGGGGACAGGGGCAGCACTGAAGCTTTCTTT.

The CDR3 DNA is TGTGCCAGTAGACTTAGCGGGGGGTCCCCCTACGAGCAGTACTTC. Its protein is CASRLSGGSPYEQYF. This chain uses TRBV19 with TRBJ2-7, with 10 nucleotides matching TRBD2. The CDR3 is 15 residues long. V gave up 6 bases and J gave up 2 bases; unmatched junction bases: 7. Germline CDR1 reads LNHDA; CDR2 reads SQIVND (reference sequence).

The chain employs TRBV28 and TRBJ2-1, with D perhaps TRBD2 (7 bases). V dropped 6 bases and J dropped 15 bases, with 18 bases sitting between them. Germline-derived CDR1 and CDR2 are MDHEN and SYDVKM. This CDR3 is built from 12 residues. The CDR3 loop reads CASSTRGGDRFF. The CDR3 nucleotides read TGTGCCAGCAGCACGAGGGGGGGCGATCGGTTCTTC.

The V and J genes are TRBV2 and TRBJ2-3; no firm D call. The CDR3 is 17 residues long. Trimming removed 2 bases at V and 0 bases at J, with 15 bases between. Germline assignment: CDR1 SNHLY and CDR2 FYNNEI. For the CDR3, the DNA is TGTGCCAGCAGTGAAATTACCGCTTGGGCTAGCACAGATACGCAGTATTTT. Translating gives CASSEITAWASTDTQYF.

CDR3 residues: CASSLRIGRSISGNTIYF. The CDR3 coding sequence is TGTGCCAGCAGCTTAAGGATTGGCAGATCGATCTCTGGAAACACCATATATTTT. The rearrangement joins TRBV7-8 to TRBJ1-3, with no clear D. Deletions cut 2 bases from V and 0 bases from J, with 17 bases between. Germline V gives CDR1 SGHVS, CDR2 FQNEAQ. There are 18 residues in the CDR3. Full variable domain (missing parts from reference TRBV7-8 and TRBJ1-3): GAGVSQSPRYKVAKRGQDVALRCDPISGHVSLFWYQQALGQGPEFLTYFQNEAQLDKSGLPSDRFFAERPEGSVSTLKIQRTQQEDSAVYLCASSLRIGRSISGNTIYFGEGSWLTVV.

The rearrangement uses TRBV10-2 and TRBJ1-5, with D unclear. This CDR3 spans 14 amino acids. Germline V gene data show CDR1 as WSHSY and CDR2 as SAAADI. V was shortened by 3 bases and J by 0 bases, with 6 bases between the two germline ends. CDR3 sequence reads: CASSDTDSNQPQHF. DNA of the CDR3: TGCGCCAGCAGTGACACAGATAGCAATCAGCCCCAGCATTTT.

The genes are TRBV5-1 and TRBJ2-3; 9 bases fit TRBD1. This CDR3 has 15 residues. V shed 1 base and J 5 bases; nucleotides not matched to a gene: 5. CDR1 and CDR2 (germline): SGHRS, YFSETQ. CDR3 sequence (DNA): TGCGCCAGCAGCTTGACTGGGACAGGGATAGATACGCAGTATTTT. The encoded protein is CASSLTGTGIDTQYF.

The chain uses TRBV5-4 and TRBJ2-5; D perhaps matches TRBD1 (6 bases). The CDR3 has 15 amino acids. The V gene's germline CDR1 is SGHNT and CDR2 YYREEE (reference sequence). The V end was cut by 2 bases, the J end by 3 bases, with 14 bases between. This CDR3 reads CASSFQTNREETQYF. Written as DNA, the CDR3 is TGTGCCAGCAGCTTCCAGACGAACAGGGAAGAGACCCAGTACTTC.

CDR3 loop: CASSPQDGYQETQYF. The CDR3 bases are TGTGCCAGCAGCCCCCAGGATGGGTACCAAGAGACCCAGTACTTC. The chain carries TRBV7-2 and TRBJ2-5; no clear D. Trimming left V 5 bases short and J 0 bases short, with 13 bases between. Germline V gene lookup returns CDR1 SGHTA and CDR2 FQGNSA. The CDR3 extends over 15 amino acids.

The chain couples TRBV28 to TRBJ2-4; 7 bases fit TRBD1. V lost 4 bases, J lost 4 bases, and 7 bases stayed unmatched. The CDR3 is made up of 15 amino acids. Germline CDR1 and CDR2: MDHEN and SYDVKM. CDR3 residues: CASSYLAGGKNIQYF. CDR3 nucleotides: TGTGCCAGCAGTTATCTGGCAGGGGGTAAAAACATTCAGTACTTC.

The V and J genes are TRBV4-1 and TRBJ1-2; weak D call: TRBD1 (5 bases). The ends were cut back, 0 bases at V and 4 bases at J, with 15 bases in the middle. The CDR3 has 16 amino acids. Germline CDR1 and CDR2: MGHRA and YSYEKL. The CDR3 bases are TGCGCCAGCAGCCAAGATCAGCAGGGTGACGGCTATGGCTACACCTTC. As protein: CASSQDQQGDGYGYTF.

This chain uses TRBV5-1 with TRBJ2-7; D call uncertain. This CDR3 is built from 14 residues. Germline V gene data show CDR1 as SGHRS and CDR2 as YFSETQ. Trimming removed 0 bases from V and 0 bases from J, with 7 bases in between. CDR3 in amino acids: CASSLDTASYEQYF. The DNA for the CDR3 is TGCGCCAGCAGCTTGGACACGGCCTCCTACGAGCAGTACTTC.

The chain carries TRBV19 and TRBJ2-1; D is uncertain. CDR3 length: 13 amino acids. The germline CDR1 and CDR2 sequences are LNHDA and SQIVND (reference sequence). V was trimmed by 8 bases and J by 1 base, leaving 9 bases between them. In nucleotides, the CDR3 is TGTGCCAGTTCGGCCGATTCCTACAATGAGCAGTTCTTC. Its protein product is CASSADSYNEQFF.

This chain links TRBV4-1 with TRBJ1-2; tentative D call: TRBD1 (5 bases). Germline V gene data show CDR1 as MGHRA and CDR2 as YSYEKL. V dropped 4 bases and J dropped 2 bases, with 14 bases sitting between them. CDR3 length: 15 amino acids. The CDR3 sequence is CASSLDPGGNYGYTF. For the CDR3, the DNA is TGCGCCAGCAGCCTGGACCCCGGGGGAAACTATGGCTACACCTTC.

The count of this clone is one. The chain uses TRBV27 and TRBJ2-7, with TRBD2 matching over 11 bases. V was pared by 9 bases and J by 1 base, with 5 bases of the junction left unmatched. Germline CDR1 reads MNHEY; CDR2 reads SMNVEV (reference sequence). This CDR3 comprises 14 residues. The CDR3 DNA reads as TGTGCCAGGGGTAGCGGGAGGGAATCCTACGAGCAGTACTTC. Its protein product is CARGSGRESYEQYF.

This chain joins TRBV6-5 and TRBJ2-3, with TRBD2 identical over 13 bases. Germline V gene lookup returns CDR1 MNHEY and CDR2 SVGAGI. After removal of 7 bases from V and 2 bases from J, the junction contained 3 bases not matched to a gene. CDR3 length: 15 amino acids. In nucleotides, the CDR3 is TGTGCCAGCAAAGGGACTAGCGGGGACACAGATACGCAGTATTTT. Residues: CASKGTSGDTDTQYF.

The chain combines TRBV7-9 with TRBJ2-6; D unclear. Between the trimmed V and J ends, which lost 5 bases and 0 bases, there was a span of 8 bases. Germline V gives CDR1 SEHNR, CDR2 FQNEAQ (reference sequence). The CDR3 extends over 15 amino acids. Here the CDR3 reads CASSRRASGANVLTF. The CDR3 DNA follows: TGTGCCAGCAGCCGACGGGCCTCTGGGGCCAACGTCCTGACTTTC.

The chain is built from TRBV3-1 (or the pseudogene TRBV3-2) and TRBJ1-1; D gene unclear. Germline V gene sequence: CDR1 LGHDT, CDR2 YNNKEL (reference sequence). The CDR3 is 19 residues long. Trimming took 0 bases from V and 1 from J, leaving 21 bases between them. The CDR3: CASSQDYSPRGQWNTEAFF. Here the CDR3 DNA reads TGTGCCAGCAGCCAAGATTACAGCCCCCGTGGGCAGTGGAACACTGAAGCTTTCTTT.

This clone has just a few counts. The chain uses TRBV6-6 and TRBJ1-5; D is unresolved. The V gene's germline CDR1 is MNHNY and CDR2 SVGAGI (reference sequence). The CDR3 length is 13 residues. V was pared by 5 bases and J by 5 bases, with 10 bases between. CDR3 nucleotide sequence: TGTGCCAGCAGTAGCGACTACGATCAGCCCCAGCATTTT. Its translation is CASSSDYDQPQHF.

CDR3 loop: CAWSKTGGGNQPQHF. CDR3 coding DNA: TGTGCCTGGAGCAAAACAGGGGGTGGCAATCAGCCCCAGCATTTT. This chain joins TRBV30 and TRBJ1-5; 8 bases map to TRBD1. After removal of 3 bases from V and 2 bases from J, the junction contained 6 bases not matched to a gene. CDR1 is GTSNPN and CDR2 is SVGIG in the germline V gene (reference sequence). CDR3 length: 15 residues.

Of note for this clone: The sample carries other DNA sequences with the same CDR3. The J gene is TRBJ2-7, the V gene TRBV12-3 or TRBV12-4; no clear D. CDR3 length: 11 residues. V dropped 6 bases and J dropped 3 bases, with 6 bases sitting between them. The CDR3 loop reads CASSSGYEQYF. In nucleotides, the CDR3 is TGTGCCAGCAGCTCCGGCTACGAGCAGTACTTC.

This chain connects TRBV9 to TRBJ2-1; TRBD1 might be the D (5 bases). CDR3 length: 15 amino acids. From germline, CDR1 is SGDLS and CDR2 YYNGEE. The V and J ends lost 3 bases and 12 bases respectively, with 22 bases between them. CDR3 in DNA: TGTGCCAGCAGCGGCGACAGAGGATACAATGATGGGCAGTTCTTC. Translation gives CASSGDRGYNDGQFF.

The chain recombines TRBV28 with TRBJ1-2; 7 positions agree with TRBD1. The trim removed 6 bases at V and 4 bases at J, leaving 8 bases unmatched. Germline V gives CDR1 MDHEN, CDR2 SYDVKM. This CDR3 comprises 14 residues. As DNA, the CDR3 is TGTGCCAGCAGGGAGACAGGGATTCCCTATGGCTACACCTTC. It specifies CASRETGIPYGYTF.

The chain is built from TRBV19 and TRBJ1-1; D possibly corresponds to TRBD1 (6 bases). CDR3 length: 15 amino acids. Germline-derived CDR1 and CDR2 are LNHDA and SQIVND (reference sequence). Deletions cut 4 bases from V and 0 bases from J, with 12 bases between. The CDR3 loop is CASSSPRGMNTEAFF. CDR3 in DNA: TGTGCCAGTAGTAGCCCCAGGGGAATGAACACTGAAGCTTTCTTT.

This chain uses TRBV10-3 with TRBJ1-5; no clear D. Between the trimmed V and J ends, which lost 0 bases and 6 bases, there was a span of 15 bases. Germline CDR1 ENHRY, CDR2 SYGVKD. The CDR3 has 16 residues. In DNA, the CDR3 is TGTGCCATCAGTGAGTCACTTACTGGTCTGGGTCAGCCCCAGCATTTT. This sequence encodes CAISESLTGLGQPQHF.

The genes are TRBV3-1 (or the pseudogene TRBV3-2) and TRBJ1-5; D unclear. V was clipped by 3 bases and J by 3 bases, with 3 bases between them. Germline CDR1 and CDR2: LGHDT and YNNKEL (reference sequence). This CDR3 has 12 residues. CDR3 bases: TGTGCCAGCAGCCACCTCAATCAGCCCCAGCATTTT. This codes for CASSHLNQPQHF.

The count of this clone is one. DNA of the CDR3: TGTGCCATCAGTGGCGGAGGACAGGGAAAAGAGACCCAGTACTTC. Amino acid sequence: CAISGGGQGKETQYF. This chain joins TRBV10-3 and TRBJ2-5; the match to TRBD1 covers 8 bases. J gave up 3 bases and V 4 bases, and 7 bases lay outside the gene matches. Germline CDR1 is ENHRY and CDR2 is SYGVKD. The CDR3 loop spans 15 amino acids.

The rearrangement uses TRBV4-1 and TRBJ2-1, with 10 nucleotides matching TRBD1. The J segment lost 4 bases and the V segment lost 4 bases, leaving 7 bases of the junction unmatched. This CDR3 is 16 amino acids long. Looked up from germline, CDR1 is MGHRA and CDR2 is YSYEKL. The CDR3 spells CASSLGQGGYYNEQFF. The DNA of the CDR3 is TGCGCCAGCAGCCTCGGACAGGGGGGTTATTACAATGAGCAGTTCTTC.